Listed below are T cell receptor beta chains from one sample, sequenced in a study of radiotherapy plus CTLA-4 blockade in lung cancer. The method was immunoSEQ multiplex PCR; TCRdb's version includes in-frame clones alone and lacks a portion of them. The table records 75,000 to 100,000 clones, approximately 86% of them present only once. This material consisted of peripheral blood, taken from a patient treated with radiotherapy plus ipilimumab. All receptors derive from a human donor with non-small cell lung cancer that progressed on radiotherapy plus ipilimumab. Both conserved end residues are part of each CDR3. D genes are given only for firm matches. Rows may omit the clone size; those that give it use once, few, many or a size class.

v_gene	abundance	j_gene	d_gene	len	CDR3aa	CDR3nt
TRBV6-5	.	TRBJ2-1	TRBD2	14	CASIKLAGNNEQFF	TGTGCCAGCATCAAACTAGCGGGAAACAATGAGCAGTTCTTC
TRBV9	.	TRBJ1-1	.	16	CASSVGGSNPNTEAFF	TGTGCCAGCAGCGTAGGGGGCAGCAACCCGAACACTGAAGCTTTCTTT
TRBV19	.	TRBJ2-1	TRBD2	21	CASRYSLGGPGTSGRANEQFF	TGTGCCAGTAGATACTCGTTGGGGGGTCCCGGGACTAGCGGGAGGGCCAATGAGCAGTTCTTC
TRBV6-5	once	TRBJ1-2	.	14	CASSYGKGHYGYTF	TGTGCCAGCAGTTATGGGAAGGGGCACTATGGCTACACCTTC
TRBV6-5	.	TRBJ1-2	.	11	CASRTGYGYTF	TGTGCCAGCAGGACAGGATATGGCTACACCTTC
TRBV18	.	TRBJ2-7	.	15	CASSPLSGVVHEQYF	TGTGCCAGCTCACCACTGTCAGGGGTTGTCCACGAGCAGTACTTC
TRBV4-1	.	TRBJ2-7	.	15	CASSQGISKTYEQYF	TGCGCCAGCAGCCAAGGTATTTCCAAGACCTACGAGCAGTACTTC
TRBV5-5	.	TRBJ1-2	TRBD1	14	CASSSTGAIWGYTF	TGTGCCAGCAGCTCGACAGGGGCGATCTGGGGCTACACCTTC
TRBV18	.	TRBJ2-1	.	15	CASSPTTGYFNEQFF	TGTGCCAGCTCACCAACCACAGGGTACTTCAATGAGCAGTTCTTC
TRBV23-1	.	TRBJ2-7	.	14	CASSLGGPLYEQYF	TGCGCCAGCAGTCTGGGGGGACCCCTCTACGAGCAGTACTTC
TRBV11-3	.	TRBJ2-7	TRBD1	14	CASSLAAGGYEQYF	TGTGCCAGCAGCTTAGCGGCAGGGGGCTACGAGCAGTACTTC
TRBV27	.	TRBJ2-5	.	13	CASARVVQETQYF	TGTGCCAGCGCAAGGGTGGTCCAAGAGACCCAGTACTTC
TRBV28	.	TRBJ1-1	TRBD1	12	CASTVKQGAAFF	TGTGCCAGCACCGTGAAACAGGGGGCTGCTTTCTTT